These T cell receptor beta chains were read from a single sample in a study of blood T cell repertoires in COVID-19. Measured with immunoSEQ multiplex PCR; TCRdb has only the in-frame clones, and not every one. This sample has roughly 82,000 clones; roughly 87% occur once, and the top ten carry under 1.1%. The sequencing input was peripheral blood. The receptors here all came from a woman in her fifties or sixties in a cohort sampled during active COVID-19. Each CDR3 is given with its conserved first and last residue. Only part of the rows carry a size: once, few, many, or a class if the clone is expanded.

j_call v_call clone_size cdr3_aa
TRBJ1-1 TRBV12-3/TRBV12-4 once CASSLGRKAFF
TRBJ1-1 TRBV7-4 - CASSLGDRDRVMNTEAFF
TRBJ2-7 TRBV27 - CASSLSRVYEQYF
TRBJ2-1 TRBV5-4 - CASSRGGPGGNEQFF
TRBJ2-3 TRBV24-1 - CASGGFTDTQYF
TRBJ1-2 TRBV7-9 - CASSREDYGYTF
TRBJ2-3 TRBV6-5 - CASSDGQGKSDTQYF
TRBJ1-4 TRBV5-1 - CASRQTFTNEKLFF
TRBJ2-2 TRBV5-1 - CASSPMEAGFTGELFF
TRBJ1-2 TRBV19 few CASSIPPGQGGYGYTF
TRBJ2-2 TRBV3-1/TRBV3-2 - CASQGGDNTGELFF
TRBJ2-2 TRBV7-9 - CASSLAVRLAGDTGELFF
TRBJ1-3 TRBV2 - CASSGGTAGNTIYF